Reported below is one T cell receptor beta chain. Its recognized antigen is unknown. The germline gene is not matched at one end of the junction; a read error may be the cause. The library relied on the immunoSEQ multiplex PCR assay. Each sample had some 9.7 x 10^4 TCR templates assayed by the deep sequencing platform. Genomic DNA extracted from sorted T cells was the material used for TCRbeta CDR3 sequencing. Turning to the authors' computational methods: Clonal analysis of TCRbeta CDR3 data was done in the R programming language. Unstimulated samples were compared with post-reaction CFSE-low samples to define alloreactive CD4+ and CD8+ clones. Alloreactive CD4+ clones were assigned to regulatory or non-regulatory origin by matching sequences to sorted unstimulated Treg and non-Treg repertoires. As stored in TCRdb, this immuneACCESS dataset retains in-frame rearrangements with V and J assigned. A fraction of the clones does not appear; measured against another copy, unresolved V genes explain less than half of the discrepancy, and the remainder lacks a known reason. V and J calls plus clone size are reproduced from that table; the DNA served to infer D and trimming. Present in this sample are about 100,000 clones, 94% of which were seen just once. The ten biggest clones cover approximately 1.5% of the sample.

Sorted unstimulated T cells, along with proliferating T cells recovered from mixed lymphocyte reactions, underwent TCRbeta CDR3 sequencing. Fresh whole blood from about 10 HLA-typed healthy donors served as the source for isolating PBMCs. Unstimulated CD4+ non-regulatory T cells were FACS-sorted to map the origin of alloreactive clones. Based on the germline V gene, the CDR1 and CDR2 sequences are SGHRS and YFSETQ. The CDR3 runs 12 amino acids, cysteine and phenylalanine included. Only the CDR3 DNA is retained, 36 bases long and in frame from the first base. The record originates from a study of siplizumab effects on memory and regulatory T cells (dated by TCRdb to the late 2010s). About the investigation overall: The study examined how the anti-CD2 antibody siplizumab affects alloreactive T-cell subsets in allogeneic mixed lymphocyte reactions built from human PBMCs. Here is what the overall study found, with its caveats: No functional confirmation was obtained for the suppressive function of proliferating Tregs from siplizumab cultures. Roughly 80-96% of proliferating CD4+ or CD8+ clones could not be assigned a naive or memory phenotype. Unstimulated naive T cells appeared to be more diverse than memory T cells, and naive cells seemed to make a substantial contribution to the alloresponse. Because sequences at frequencies below about 10^-5 were poorly captured, only a minor fraction of alloreactive clones could be mapped back to unstimulated subsets. Among mappable alloreactive CD4+ clones, an average Treg-derived fraction of roughly 70% was observed with siplizumab, compared with roughly 27% in control reactions. Siplizumab significantly reduced the cumulative frequency of alloreactive sequences traceable to unstimulated CD4+ memory T cells.

Specimen: non-Treg CD4+ T cells sorted from blood. This specimen's cell subset or site label, per the study, means: FACS-sorted unstimulated CD4+ non-regulatory T cells. This TCR was sampled from a human donor in good health. Rearrangement joined TRBV5-1 to TRBJ1-2, and 7 bases in between align with TRBD1. The CDR3 sequence is CASSITGVAEMF. The DNA is as follows: TGCGCCAGCAGCATAACAGGGGTAGCAGAAATGTTC.